This T cell receptor (beta chain) was observed in a study of cytomegalovirus exposure and HLA in healthy donors. The CDR3 consists of 15 residues. Per the germline V gene, CDR1 is GTSNPN and CDR2 is SVGIG (reference sequence). V was pared by 1 base and J by 1 base, with 5 bases of the junction left unmatched. The PCR employed 60 Vbeta primers together with 13 Jbeta primers. Data came from immunoSEQ multiplex PCR; TCRdb stores just in-frame clones and leaves some out. This sample has under 130,000 clones, with 80% found just once. Study results and caveats: Among TCR beta chains, those listed as cytomegalovirus-associated numbered roughly 150. In a later analysis, TCR beta V- and J-gene trimming showed a link to a missense DCLRE1C variant.

This clone has just one count. Its antigen remains unknown. The rearrangement links TRBV30 to TRBJ2-7; 9 bases map to TRBD1. This TCR was sampled from a man aged 25-45 years in good health and CMV-seropositive. Sequencing input: PBMCs. This CDR3 reads CAWSGPGQGSYEQYF. CDR3 nucleotides: TGTGCCTGGAGTGGGCCGGGACAGGGTTCCTACGAGCAGTACTTC.